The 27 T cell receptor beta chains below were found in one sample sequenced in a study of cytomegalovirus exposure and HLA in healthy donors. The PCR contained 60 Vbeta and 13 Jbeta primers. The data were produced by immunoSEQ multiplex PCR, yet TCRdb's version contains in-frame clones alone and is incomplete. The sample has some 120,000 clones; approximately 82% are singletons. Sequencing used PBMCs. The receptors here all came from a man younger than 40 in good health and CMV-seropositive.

The CDR3 protein is CASKNIAYEQYF. In nucleotides, the CDR3 is TGTGCCAGCAAAAACATTGCCTACGAGCAGTACTTC. J is TRBJ2-7 and V is TRBV2; the D is unclear. The CDR3 extends over 12 amino acids. Germline V gene data show CDR1 as SNHLY and CDR2 as FYNNEI. V was trimmed by 7 bases and J by 2 bases, leaving 9 bases between them.

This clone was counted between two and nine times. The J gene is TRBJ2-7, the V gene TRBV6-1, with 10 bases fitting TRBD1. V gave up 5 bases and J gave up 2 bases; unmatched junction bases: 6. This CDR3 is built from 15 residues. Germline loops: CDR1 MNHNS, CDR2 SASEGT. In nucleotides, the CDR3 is TGTGCCAGCAGTTTAACCGGGACAGGGGCCTACGAGCAGTACTTC. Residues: CASSLTGTGAYEQYF.

CDR3 protein: CASSLRDTYNEQFF. CDR3 nucleotide sequence: TGCGCCAGCAGCCTCCGGGACACTTACAATGAGCAGTTCTTC. The V gene is TRBV4-1, the J gene TRBJ2-1; D is possibly TRBD1 (6 bases). This CDR3 comprises 14 residues. Trimming pared 4 bases from V and 4 bases from J, leaving 11 bases between. Germline CDR1 is MGHRA and CDR2 is YSYEKL.

The CDR3 DNA follows: TGTGCCTGGAGTCCCGGACACACCTTTGTTTCACCCCTCCACTTT. The encoded protein is CAWSPGHTFVSPLHF. The rearrangement uses TRBV30 and TRBJ1-6; D perhaps matches TRBD1 (5 bases). Germline V gives CDR1 GTSNPN, CDR2 SVGIG (reference sequence). Trimming left V 2 bases short and J 9 bases short, with 17 bases between. CDR3 length: 15 amino acids. The full variable domain, rest sourced from reference TRBV30 and TRBJ1-6, is SQTIHQWPATLVQPVGSPLSLECTVEGTSNPNLYWYRQAAGRGLQLLFYSVGIGQISSEVPQNLSASRPQDRQFILSSKKLLLSDSGFYLCAWSPGHTFVSPLHFGNGTRLTVT.

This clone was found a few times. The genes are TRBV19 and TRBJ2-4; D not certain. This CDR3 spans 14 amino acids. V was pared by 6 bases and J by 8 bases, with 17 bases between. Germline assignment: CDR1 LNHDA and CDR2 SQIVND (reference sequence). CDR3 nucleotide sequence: TGTGCCAGTAGAAATACATTGCTAGAGGACATTCAGTACTTC. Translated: CASRNTLLEDIQYF.

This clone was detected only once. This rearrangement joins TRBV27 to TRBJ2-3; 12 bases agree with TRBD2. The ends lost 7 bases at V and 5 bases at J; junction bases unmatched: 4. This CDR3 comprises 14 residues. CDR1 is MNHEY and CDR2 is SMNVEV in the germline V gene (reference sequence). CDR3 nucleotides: TGTGCCAGCATGACTAGCGGGAGTTTAGATACGCAGTATTTT. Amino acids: CASMTSGSLDTQYF.

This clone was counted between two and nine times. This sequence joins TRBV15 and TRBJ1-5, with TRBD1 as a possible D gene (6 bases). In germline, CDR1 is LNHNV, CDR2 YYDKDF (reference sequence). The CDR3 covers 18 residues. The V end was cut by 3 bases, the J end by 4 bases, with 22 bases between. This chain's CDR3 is CATSSYGGGALRNQPQHF. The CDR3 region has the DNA TGTGCCACCAGCAGCTACGGAGGGGGGGCGCTGAGAAATCAGCCCCAGCATTTT.

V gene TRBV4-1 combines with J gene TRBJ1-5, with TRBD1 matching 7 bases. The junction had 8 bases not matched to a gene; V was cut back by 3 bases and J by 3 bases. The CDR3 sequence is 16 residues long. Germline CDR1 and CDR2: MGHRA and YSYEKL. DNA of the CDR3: TGCGCCAGCAGCCAGGGGCCGACAGGGTCCAATCAGCCCCAGCATTTT. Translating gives CASSQGPTGSNQPQHF.

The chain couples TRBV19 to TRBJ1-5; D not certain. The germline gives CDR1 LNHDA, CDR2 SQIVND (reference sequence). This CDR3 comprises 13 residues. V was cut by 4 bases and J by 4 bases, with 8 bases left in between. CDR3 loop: CASSRRLNQPQHF. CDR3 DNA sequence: TGTGCCAGTAGTAGGAGACTAAATCAGCCCCAGCATTTT.

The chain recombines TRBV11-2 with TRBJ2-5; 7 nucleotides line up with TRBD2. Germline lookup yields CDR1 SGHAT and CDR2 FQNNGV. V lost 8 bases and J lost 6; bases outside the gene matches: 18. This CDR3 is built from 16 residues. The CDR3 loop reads CASGEFTGTKIKTQYF. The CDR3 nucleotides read TGTGCCAGCGGGGAATTTACCGGGACTAAAATTAAGACCCAGTACTTC.

The CDR3 loop is CASSPVWTYGPPPTDTQYF. In DNA, the CDR3 is TGTGCCAGCAGCCCCGTGTGGACATACGGACCTCCCCCCACAGATACGCAGTATTTT. The V call is TRBV7-8, the J call TRBJ2-3; weak D call: TRBD1 (5 bases). Germline CDR1 and CDR2: SGHVS and FQNEAQ. This CDR3 spans 19 amino acids. V lost 5 bases, J lost 2 bases, and 26 bases lay in between. Supplemented by reference TRBV7-8 and TRBJ2-3, the full variable domain reads GAGVSQSPRYKVAKRGQDVALRCDPISGHVSLFWYQQALGQGPEFLTYFQNEAQLDKSGLPSDRFFAERPEGSVSTLKIQRTQQEDSAVYLCASSPVWTYGPPPTDTQYFGPGTRLTVL.

CDR3 DNA: TGTGCCAGCAGCATAACTAGCGGAGAGACCCAGTACTTC. Translated, it gives CASSITSGETQYF. The chain is built from TRBV5-4 and TRBJ2-5; TRBD2 agrees at 8 bases. V shed 4 bases, J shed 4 bases, and the junction held 3 bases outside the gene matches. The CDR3 length is 13 residues. Germline CDR1 reads SGHNT; CDR2 reads YYREEE (reference sequence). Variable domain in full (rest from reference TRBV5-4 and TRBJ2-5): ETGVTQSPTHLIKTRGQQVTLRCSSQSGHNTVSWYQQALGQGPQFIFQYYREEENGRGNFPPRFSGLQFPNYSSELNVNALELDDSALYLCASSITSGETQYFGPGTRLLVL.

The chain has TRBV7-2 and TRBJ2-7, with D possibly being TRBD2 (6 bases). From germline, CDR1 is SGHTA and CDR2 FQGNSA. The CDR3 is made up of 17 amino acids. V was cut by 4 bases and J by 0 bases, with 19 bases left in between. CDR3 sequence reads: CASSWWGGAQFSYEQYF. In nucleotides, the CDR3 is TGTGCCAGCAGCTGGTGGGGAGGCGCTCAATTCTCCTACGAGCAGTACTTC. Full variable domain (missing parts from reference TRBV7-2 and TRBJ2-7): GAGVSQSPSNKVTEKGKDVELRCDPISGHTALYWYRQSLGQGLEFLIYFQGNSAPDKSGLPSDRFSAERTGGSVSTLTIQRTQQEDSAVYLCASSWWGGAQFSYEQYFGPGTRLTVT.

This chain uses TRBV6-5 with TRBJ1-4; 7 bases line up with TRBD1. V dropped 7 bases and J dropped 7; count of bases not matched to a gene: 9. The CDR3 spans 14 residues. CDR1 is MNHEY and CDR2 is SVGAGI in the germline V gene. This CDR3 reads CASKVRGRSEKLFF. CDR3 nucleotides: TGTGCCAGCAAAGTAAGGGGGCGAAGTGAAAAACTGTTTTTT.

CDR3 sequence reads: CASSHRTAGANVLTF. The CDR3 DNA follows: TGTGCCAGTAGCCATCGGACAGCCGGGGCCAACGTCCTGACTTTC. J is TRBJ2-6 and V is TRBV19; weak D call: TRBD1 (6 bases). The V gene lost 6 bases and the J gene lost 4 bases, with 13 bases spanning the gap. Germline assignment: CDR1 LNHDA and CDR2 SQIVND (reference sequence). The CDR3 has 15 residues.

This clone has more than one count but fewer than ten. CDR3 DNA sequence: TGTGCCAGCAGCTTGGGGGGGGTAGGCAATCAGCCCCAGCATTTT. Its translation is CASSLGGVGNQPQHF. This rearrangement joins TRBV5-8 to TRBJ1-5; a weak D match, TRBD1 (5 bases). Germline CDR1 is SGHTS and CDR2 is YDEGEE. The CDR3 contains 15 residues. Trimming shortened V by 0 bases and J by 2 bases, and 9 bases separated the two germline ends. The entire variable domain, with the rest obtained from reference TRBV5-8 and TRBJ1-5, is as follows: EAGVTQSPTHLIKTRGQQATLRCSPISGHTSVYWYQQALGLGLQFLLWYDEGEERNRGNFPPRFSGRQFPNYSSELNVNALELEDSALYLCASSLGGVGNQPQHFGDGTRLSIL.

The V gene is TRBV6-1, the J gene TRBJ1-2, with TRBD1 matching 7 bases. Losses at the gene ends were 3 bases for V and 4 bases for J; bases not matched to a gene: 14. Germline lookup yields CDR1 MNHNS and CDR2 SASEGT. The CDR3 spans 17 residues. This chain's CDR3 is CASSDLRTGGPVYGYTF. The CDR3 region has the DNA TGTGCCAGCAGTGACCTACGGACAGGAGGGCCTGTCTATGGCTACACCTTC.

The CDR3 is CASSQAGLRSGNTIYF. In DNA, the CDR3 is TGCGCCAGCAGCCAAGCAGGGCTCCGATCTGGAAACACCATATATTTT. V gene TRBV4-1 combines with J gene TRBJ1-3; D possibly corresponds to TRBD1 (5 bases). The CDR3 spans 16 residues. Germline V lookup: CDR1 MGHRA, CDR2 YSYEKL. The V end lost 1 base, the J end lost 1 base, and 11 bases lay between the germline ends.

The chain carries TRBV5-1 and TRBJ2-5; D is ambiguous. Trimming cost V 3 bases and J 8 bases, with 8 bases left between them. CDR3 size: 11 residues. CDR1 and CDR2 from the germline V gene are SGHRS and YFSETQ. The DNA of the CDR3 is TGCGCCAGCAGCTCCCTAGTAACCCAGTACTTC. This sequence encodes CASSSLVTQYF.

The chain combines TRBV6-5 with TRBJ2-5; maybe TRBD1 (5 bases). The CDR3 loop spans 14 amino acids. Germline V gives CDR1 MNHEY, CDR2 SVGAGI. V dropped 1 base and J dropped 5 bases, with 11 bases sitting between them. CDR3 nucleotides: TGTGCCAGCAGTTACTTGGGGCGTGAGGAGACCCAGTACTTC. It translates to CASSYLGREETQYF.

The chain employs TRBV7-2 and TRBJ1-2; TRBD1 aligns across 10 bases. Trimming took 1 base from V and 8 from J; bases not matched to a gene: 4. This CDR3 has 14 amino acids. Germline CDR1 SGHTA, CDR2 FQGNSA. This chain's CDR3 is CASSLGDRGYGYTF. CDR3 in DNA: TGTGCCAGCAGCTTAGGGGACAGGGGTTACGGCTACACCTTC.

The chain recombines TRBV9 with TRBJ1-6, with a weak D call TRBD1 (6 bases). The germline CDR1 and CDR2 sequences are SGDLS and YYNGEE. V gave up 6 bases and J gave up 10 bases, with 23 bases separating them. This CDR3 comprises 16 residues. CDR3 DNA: TGTGCCAGCACGCGGACAGCACGGGGGGTTAACTCACCCCTCCACTTT. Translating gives CASTRTARGVNSPLHF.

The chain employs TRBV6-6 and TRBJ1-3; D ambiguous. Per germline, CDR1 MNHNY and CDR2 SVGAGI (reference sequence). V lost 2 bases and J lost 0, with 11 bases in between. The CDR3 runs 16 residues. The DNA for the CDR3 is TGTGCCAGCAGTTACCAAACAGAACCCTCTGGAAACACCATATATTTT. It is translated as CASSYQTEPSGNTIYF.

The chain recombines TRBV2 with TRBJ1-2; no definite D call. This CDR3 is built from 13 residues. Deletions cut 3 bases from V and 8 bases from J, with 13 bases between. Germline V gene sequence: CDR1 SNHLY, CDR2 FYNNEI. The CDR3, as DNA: TGTGCCAGCAGTGACACGAGGGCCGGGGGCTACACCTTC. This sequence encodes CASSDTRAGGYTF.

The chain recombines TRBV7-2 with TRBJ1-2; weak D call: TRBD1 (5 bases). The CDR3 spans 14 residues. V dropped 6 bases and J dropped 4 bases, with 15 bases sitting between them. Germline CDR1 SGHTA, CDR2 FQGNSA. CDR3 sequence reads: CASSIPGGSYGYTF. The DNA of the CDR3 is TGTGCCAGCAGTATCCCCGGGGGGTCCTATGGCTACACCTTC.

The CDR3 sequence is CATSRPGLAGYNEQFF. The CDR3 nucleotides read TGTGCCACCAGCAGACCTGGACTAGCGGGATACAATGAGCAGTTCTTC. The chain has TRBV15 and TRBJ2-1, with 12 bases lining up with TRBD2. Looked up from germline, CDR1 is LNHNV and CDR2 is YYDKDF (reference sequence). J was trimmed by 4 bases and V by 2 bases; bases with no gene match: 3. The CDR3 length is 16 residues. The entire variable domain, with the rest obtained from reference TRBV15 and TRBJ2-1, is as follows: DAMVIQNPRYQVTQFGKPVTLSCSQTLNHNVMYWYQQKSSQAPKLLFHYYDKDFNNEADTPDNFQSRRPNTSFCFLDIRSPGLGDTAMYLCATSRPGLAGYNEQFFGPGTRLTVL.

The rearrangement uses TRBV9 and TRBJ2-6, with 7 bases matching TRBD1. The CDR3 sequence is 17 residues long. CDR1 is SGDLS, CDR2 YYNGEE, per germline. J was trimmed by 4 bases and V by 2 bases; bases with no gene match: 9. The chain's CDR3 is CASSVDRYSLGANVLTF. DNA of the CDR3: TGTGCCAGCAGCGTGGACAGGTATAGCCTCGGGGCCAACGTCCTGACTTTC.